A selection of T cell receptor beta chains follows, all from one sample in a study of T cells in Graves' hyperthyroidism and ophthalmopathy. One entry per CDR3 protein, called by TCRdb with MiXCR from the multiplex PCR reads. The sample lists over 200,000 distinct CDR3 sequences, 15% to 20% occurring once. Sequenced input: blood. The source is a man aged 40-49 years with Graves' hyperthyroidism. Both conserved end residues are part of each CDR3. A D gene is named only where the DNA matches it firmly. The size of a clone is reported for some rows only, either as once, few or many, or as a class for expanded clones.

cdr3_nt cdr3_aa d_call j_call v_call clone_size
TGTGCCTGGAGTGTATCCGGGACAGGGAGTTCACCCCTCCACTTT CAWSVSGTGSSPLHF TRBD1 TRBJ1-6 TRBV30 -
TGTGCCTGGAGTGACAGGGGGCGTGAAAAACTGTTTTTT CAWSDRGREKLFF TRBD1 TRBJ1-4 TRBV30 many
TGTGCCAGCAGCCCTCTAGGGGGGGACAGGGGGGGTAACACTGAAGCTTTCTTT CASSPLGGDRGGNTEAFF TRBD1 TRBJ1-1 TRBV6-1 many
TGCGCCAGCAGGAACGCGGGGACTCATGAAAAACTGTTTTTT CASRNAGTHEKLFF - TRBJ1-4 TRBV5-1 few
TGTGCCAGCAGTTACGGACTAGCGGGGGGGCAGTTCTTC CASSYGLAGGQFF TRBD2 TRBJ2-1 TRBV6-2/TRBV6-3 many
TGCAGTGCTAGGGACAGGGCAGGCTACGAGCAGTACTTC CSARDRAGYEQYF TRBD1 TRBJ2-7 TRBV20-1 many
TGTGCCACCAGCCCGGCGGCAGCTAGCGAGGGGCCCCAGCATTTT CATSPAAASEGPQHF - TRBJ1-5 TRBV24-1 few
TGTGCCAGTGGCGAACAAATATACACTGAAGCTTTCTTT CASGEQIYTEAFF - TRBJ1-1 TRBV19 -
TGTGCCACCAGTGATTTACAGGGGATGACAGATACGCAGTATTTT CATSDLQGMTDTQYF TRBD1 TRBJ2-3 TRBV24-1 many
TGTGCCAGCAGTCGCAGGGTTAATCAGCCCCAGCATTTT CASSRRVNQPQHF - TRBJ1-5 TRBV6-1 -
TGTGCCACCAGTGAACCGAGACAGGGGAACCAAGAGACCCAGTACTTC CATSEPRQGNQETQYF TRBD1 TRBJ2-5 TRBV24-1 -
TGTGCCAGCAGCAAACGACGACTGGGACAGGGGGCCAACACCGGGGAGCTGTTTTTT CASSKRRLGQGANTGELFF TRBD1 TRBJ2-2 TRBV7-3 many
TGTGCCAGCAGACTGGGCAGATTACAAGAGACCCAGTACTTC CASRLGRLQETQYF - TRBJ2-5 TRBV6-1 many
TGTGCCAGCAGCCCAGAATGGGACGGGTACTACGAGCAGTACTTC CASSPEWDGYYEQYF - TRBJ2-7 TRBV7-2 many
TGCGCCAGCAGCTTGGACAGGGGCAACACTGAAGCTTTCTTT CASSLDRGNTEAFF TRBD1 TRBJ1-1 TRBV7-2 many
TGTGCCAGCAGCCAAGGGTCCCTAGCGGGGGGGGGGGATACGCAGTATTTT CASSQGSLAGGGDTQYF TRBD2 TRBJ2-3 TRBV7-3 -
TGCGCCAGCAGCTCGACAGCCTACGAGCAGTACTTC CASSSTAYEQYF - TRBJ2-7 TRBV5-1 many
TGTGCCAGCTCACCTACCGAGGACAGGGCCTTTAACACTGAAGCTTTCTTT CASSPTEDRAFNTEAFF TRBD1 TRBJ1-1 TRBV18 many
TGCAGTGCTAGAGACGCCGAGGGGGGATATGAGCAGTTCTTC CSARDAEGGYEQFF - TRBJ2-1 TRBV20-1 few
TGCGCCAGCGCGGACCTGAACACTGAAGCTTTCTTT CASADLNTEAFF - TRBJ1-1 TRBV5-1 many
TGTGCCAGCAGCCATACAAACAGGGGGGAAGCCGGAAACACCATATATTTT CASSHTNRGEAGNTIYF TRBD1 TRBJ1-3 TRBV7-9 few
TGTGCCAGCTCACCCCGGACAGACGTGAACACTGAAGCTTTCTTT CASSPRTDVNTEAFF - TRBJ1-1 TRBV18 many
TGCAGTGCCGCTACGAGTTACGATCAGCCCCAGCATTTT CSAATSYDQPQHF - TRBJ1-5 TRBV20-1 many
TGTGCCACCAGCATTGGAGCAGATATTAGCTCCTACAATGAGCAGTTCTTC CATSIGADISSYNEQFF - TRBJ2-1 TRBV15 many
TGCAGCGTTGAAGGTGGACACATCGGGGCCAAAAACATTCAGTACTTC CSVEGGHIGAKNIQYF - TRBJ2-4 TRBV29-1 -
TGTGCCAGCAGCGTAGCAGCAGGGGCGACGAACTATGGCTACACCTTC CASSVAAGATNYGYTF - TRBJ1-2 TRBV9 -
TGTGCCAGCAGCTTAACGCAGGGGGATGGCTACACCTTC CASSLTQGDGYTF TRBD1 TRBJ1-2 TRBV7-9 -
TGCGCCAGCAACCAACTAGCGGGGGGTAAATTCGAGCAGTTCTTC CASNQLAGGKFEQFF TRBD2 TRBJ2-1 TRBV10-2 -
TGTGCCAGCCTCAAGGGGGGGAACACAGATACGCAGTATTTT CASLKGGNTDTQYF - TRBJ2-3 TRBV3-1 many
TGTGCCAGCAGCAGGGACACCGGGGAGCTGTTTTTT CASSRDTGELFF - TRBJ2-2 TRBV2 many
TGTGCCTGGAGTGTAATGGCAGGGGGCCGACAGCCCCAGCATTTT CAWSVMAGGRQPQHF TRBD1 TRBJ1-5 TRBV30 many
TGTGCCAGCAGTGAAGGTAGCGGGGCTTACAATGAGCAGTTCTTC CASSEGSGAYNEQFF TRBD2 TRBJ2-1 TRBV6-1 -
TGTGCCACCAGCAGAGATCAGGGCATGGCTGGAAACACCATATATTTT CATSRDQGMAGNTIYF - TRBJ1-3 TRBV15 many
TGTGCCAGCAGCGTCGACAGGGGGTTTTTGGTGAACACTGAAGCTTTCTTT CASSVDRGFLVNTEAFF TRBD1 TRBJ1-1 TRBV5-8 many
TGTGCCAGCAGCCCGTCTGGGGGGGGAGGCACAGATACGCAGTATTTT CASSPSGGGGTDTQYF TRBD2 TRBJ2-3 TRBV7-2 many
TGTGCCAGCAGCCGAGCGGGGGCGGAAGAGACCCAGTACTTC CASSRAGAEETQYF TRBD2 TRBJ2-5 TRBV7-2 many
TGTGCCAGCTCAAACTCTGGAAACACCATATATTTT CASSNSGNTIYF - TRBJ1-3 TRBV18 many
TGCAGTGCTAGAGGGCCACTAGCGGGGGACAATGAGCAGTTCTTC CSARGPLAGDNEQFF TRBD2 TRBJ2-1 TRBV20-1 -
TGCGCCAGCAGCTCAGACAGGGATACGCAGTATTTT CASSSDRDTQYF - TRBJ2-3 TRBV5-1 many
TGTGCCAGCAGCCTAATCCCGGGAAGCAATCAGCCCCAGCATTTT CASSLIPGSNQPQHF - TRBJ1-5 TRBV28 few
TGTGCCAGCAGTTACAGGGGGTCGGACACTGAAGCTTTCTTT CASSYRGSDTEAFF TRBD1 TRBJ1-1 TRBV2 many
TGCGCCAGCAGCCCGGGCCACTCTGGAAACACCATATATTTT CASSPGHSGNTIYF - TRBJ1-3 TRBV4-1 -
TGTGCCAGCAGCGCACCCGGGACTAGCGTTTACAATGAGCAGTTCTTC CASSAPGTSVYNEQFF TRBD2 TRBJ2-1 TRBV9 -
TGTGCCATTGCTAGCGGGGGGTTCGATGAGCAGTTCTTC CAIASGGFDEQFF TRBD2 TRBJ2-1 TRBV10-3 -
TGCAGCGCTTGGGCAGCGACAAGGACCCAGTACTTC CSAWAATRTQYF - TRBJ2-5 TRBV29-1 many
TGTGCCACCAGTGATTTCGGGGGAGAGGGGAACACCGGGGAGCTGTTTTTT CATSDFGGEGNTGELFF - TRBJ2-2 TRBV24-1 few
TGTGCCAGCAGCTTAAACCCCGGCGACAGGGAAAGTGGCTACACCTTC CASSLNPGDRESGYTF TRBD1 TRBJ1-2 TRBV7-9 many
TGTGCCAGCATACCGAGCTCCTATAATTCACCCCTCCACTTT CASIPSSYNSPLHF - TRBJ1-6 TRBV2 many
TGTGCCAGCAGTTCTAGGGCTCTAGATATGTTTTTT CASSSRALDMFF - TRBJ1-4 TRBV12-3/TRBV12-4 -